This T cell receptor beta chain was found in a study of CD8 T cells in ankylosing spondylitis. Findings and limits, study-wide: What appeared characteristic of ankylosing spondylitis blood was a TCR beta motif of 7 or 8 highly homologous variants. Disease-linked clones bore a CD8+ phenotype, appearing relatively rarely in peripheral blood. Existing reports had already noted some motif variants in reactive arthritis synovial fluid and blood.

The CDR3 contains 14 residues. The ends were cut back, 4 bases at V and 4 bases at J, with 12 bases in the middle. From germline, CDR1 is KGHDR and CDR2 SFDVKD. Scientists made TCR beta libraries using quantitative 5'-RACE with molecular barcodes. In TCRdb, the 5' RACE reads were re-called with MiXCR into one record per CDR3 protein. The sample consists of 750,000 to 850,000 distinct CDR3 sequences, 10% to 15% of them appearing once. The sample holds a few counts of this clonotype. The antigen is not known. The clonotype originates from a male donor with ankylosing spondylitis. The genes are TRBV24-1 and TRBJ1-2, with a weak D call TRBD1 (5 bases). The specimen was blood, either unsorted or a sorted T cell fraction (not recorded which). The CDR3 DNA is TGTGCCACCAGTGACTGGACAACCGGCTATGGCTACACCTTC. Residues: CATSDWTTGYGYTF.